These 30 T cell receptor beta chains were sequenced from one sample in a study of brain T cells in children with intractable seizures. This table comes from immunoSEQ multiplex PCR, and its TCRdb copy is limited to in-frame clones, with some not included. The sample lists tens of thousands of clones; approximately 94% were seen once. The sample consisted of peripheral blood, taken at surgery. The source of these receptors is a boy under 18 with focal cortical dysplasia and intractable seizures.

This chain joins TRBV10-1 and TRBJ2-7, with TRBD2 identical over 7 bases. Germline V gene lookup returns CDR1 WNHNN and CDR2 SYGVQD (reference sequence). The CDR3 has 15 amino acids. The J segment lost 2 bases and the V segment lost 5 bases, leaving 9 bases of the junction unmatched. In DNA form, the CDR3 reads TGCGCCAGCAGTTGTTTGCGGGGGTGGCCCTACGAGCAGTACGTC. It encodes CASSCLRGWPYEQYV.

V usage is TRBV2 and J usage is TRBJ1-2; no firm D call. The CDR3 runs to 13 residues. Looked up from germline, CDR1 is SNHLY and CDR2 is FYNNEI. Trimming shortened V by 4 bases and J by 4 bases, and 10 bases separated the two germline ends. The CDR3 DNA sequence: TGTGCCAGCAGTGCCTTGATAGGCTATGGCTACACCTTC. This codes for CASSALIGYGYTF. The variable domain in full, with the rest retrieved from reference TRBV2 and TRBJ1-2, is EPEVTQTPSHQVTQMGQEVILRCVPISNHLYFYWYRQILGQKVEFLVSFYNNEISEKSEIFDDQFSVERPDGSNFTLKIRSTKLEDSAMYFCASSALIGYGYTFGSGTRLTVV.

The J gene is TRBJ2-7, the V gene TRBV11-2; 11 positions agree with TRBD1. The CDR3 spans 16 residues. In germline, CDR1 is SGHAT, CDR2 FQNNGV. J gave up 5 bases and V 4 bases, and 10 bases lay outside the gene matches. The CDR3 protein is CASSSLDRGREDEQYV. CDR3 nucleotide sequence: TGTGCCAGCAGCTCCTTGGACAGGGGGCGAGAAGACGAGCAGTACGTC.

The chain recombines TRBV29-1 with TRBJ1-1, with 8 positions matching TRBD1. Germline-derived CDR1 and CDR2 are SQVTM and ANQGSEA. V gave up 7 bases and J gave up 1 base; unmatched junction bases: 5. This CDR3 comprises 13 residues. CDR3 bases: TGCAGCGCGGGGGACAGGACGAACACTGAAGCTTTCTTT. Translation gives CSAGDRTNTEAFF.

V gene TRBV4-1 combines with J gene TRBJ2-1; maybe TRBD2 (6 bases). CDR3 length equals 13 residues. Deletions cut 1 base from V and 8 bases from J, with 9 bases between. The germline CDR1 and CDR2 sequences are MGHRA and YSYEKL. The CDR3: CASSQVGGDEQFF. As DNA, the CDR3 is TGCGCCAGCAGCCAAGTGGGGGGAGATGAGCAGTTCTTC.

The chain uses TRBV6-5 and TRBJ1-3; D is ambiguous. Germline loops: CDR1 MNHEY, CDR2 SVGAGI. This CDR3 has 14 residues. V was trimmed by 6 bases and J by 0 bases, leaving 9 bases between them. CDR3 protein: CASRVDNSGNTIYF. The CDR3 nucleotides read TGTGCCAGCAGGGTTGACAACTCTGGAAACACCATATATTTT.

The CDR3 here is CASREGQGGNTIYF. The CDR3 nucleotides read TGTGCCAGCAGGGAGGGACAGGGAGGAAACACCATATATTTT. The chain carries TRBV6-5 and TRBJ1-3; 9 nucleotides agree with TRBD1. V trimming: 6 bases; J trimming: 4 bases; junction bases outside the gene matches: 4. This CDR3 has 14 residues. The germline CDR1 and CDR2 sequences are MNHEY and SVGAGI.

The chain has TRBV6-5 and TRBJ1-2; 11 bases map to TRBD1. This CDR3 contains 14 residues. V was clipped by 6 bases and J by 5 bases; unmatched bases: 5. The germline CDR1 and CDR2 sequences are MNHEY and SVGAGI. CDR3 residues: CASSRDRGRYGYTF. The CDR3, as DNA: TGTGCCAGCAGCCGGGACAGGGGGAGGTATGGCTACACCTTC.

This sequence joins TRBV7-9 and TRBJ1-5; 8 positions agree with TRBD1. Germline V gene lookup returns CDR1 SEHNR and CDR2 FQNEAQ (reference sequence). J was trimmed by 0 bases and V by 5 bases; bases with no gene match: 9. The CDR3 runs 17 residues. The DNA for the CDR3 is TGTGCCAGCAGCCAATACACAGGGGGAAATAGCAATCAGCCCCAGCATTTT. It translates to CASSQYTGGNSNQPQHF.

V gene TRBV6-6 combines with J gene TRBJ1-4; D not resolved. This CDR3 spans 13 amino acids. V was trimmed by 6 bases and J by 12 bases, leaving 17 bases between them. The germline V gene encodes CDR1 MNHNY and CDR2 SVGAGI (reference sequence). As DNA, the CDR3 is TGTGCCAGCAGAAAAGAGAAGCCAGAGGAACTGTTTTTT. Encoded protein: CASRKEKPEELFF.

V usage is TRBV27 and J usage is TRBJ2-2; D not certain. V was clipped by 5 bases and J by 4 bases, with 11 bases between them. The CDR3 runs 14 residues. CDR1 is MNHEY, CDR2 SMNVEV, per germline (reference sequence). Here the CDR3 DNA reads TGTGCCAGCAGTCCAAGACAACCCACCGGGGAGCTGTTTTTT. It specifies CASSPRQPTGELFF.

CDR3 nucleotides: TGCAGCGTGGAGGCCGGGACACCCTACAATGAGCAGTTCTTC. Translated, it gives CSVEAGTPYNEQFF. This rearrangement joins TRBV29-1 to TRBJ2-1, with TRBD1 as a possible D gene (6 bases). Germline CDR1 and CDR2: SQVTM and ANQGSEA. This CDR3 region has 14 residues. The V end was cut by 6 bases, the J end by 2 bases, with 14 bases between.

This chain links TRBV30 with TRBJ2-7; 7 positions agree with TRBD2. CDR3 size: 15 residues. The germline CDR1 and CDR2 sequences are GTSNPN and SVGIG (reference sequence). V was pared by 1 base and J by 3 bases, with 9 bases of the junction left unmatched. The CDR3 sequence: CAWSASSGGNYEQYV. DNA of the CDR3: TGTGCCTGGAGTGCTTCTAGCGGAGGGAACTACGAGCAGTACGTC.

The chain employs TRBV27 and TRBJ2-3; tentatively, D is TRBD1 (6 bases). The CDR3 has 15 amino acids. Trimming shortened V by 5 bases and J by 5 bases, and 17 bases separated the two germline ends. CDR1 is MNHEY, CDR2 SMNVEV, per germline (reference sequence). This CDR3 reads CASSPLQGAQDTQYF. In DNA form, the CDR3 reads TGTGCCAGCAGTCCATTACAGGGAGCACAAGATACGCAGTATTTT.

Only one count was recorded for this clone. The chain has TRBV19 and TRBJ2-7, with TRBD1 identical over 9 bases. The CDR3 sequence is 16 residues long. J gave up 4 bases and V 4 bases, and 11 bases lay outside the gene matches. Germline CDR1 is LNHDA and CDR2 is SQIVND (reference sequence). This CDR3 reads CASSTLTQGAGYEQYF. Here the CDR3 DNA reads TGTGCCAGTAGTACCTTGACACAGGGGGCCGGGTACGAGCAGTACTTC.

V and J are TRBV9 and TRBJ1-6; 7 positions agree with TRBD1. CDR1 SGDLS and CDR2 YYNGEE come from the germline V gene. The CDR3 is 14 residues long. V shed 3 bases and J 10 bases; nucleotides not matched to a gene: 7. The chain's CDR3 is CASSATGVHSPLHF. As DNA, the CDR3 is TGTGCCAGCAGCGCAACAGGGGTCCACTCACCCCTCCACTTT. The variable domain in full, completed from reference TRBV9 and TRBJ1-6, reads DSGVTQTPKHLITATGQRVTLRCSPRSGDLSVYWYQQSLDQGLQFLIQYYNGEERAKGNILERFSAQQFPDLHSELNLSSLELGDSALYFCASSATGVHSPLHFGNGTRLTVT.

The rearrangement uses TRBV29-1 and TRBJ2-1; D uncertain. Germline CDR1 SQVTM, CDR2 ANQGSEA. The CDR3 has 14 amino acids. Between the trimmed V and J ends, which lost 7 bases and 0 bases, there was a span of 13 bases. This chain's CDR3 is CSAPETISYNEQFF. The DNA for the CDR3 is TGCAGCGCCCCCGAGACCATCTCCTACAATGAGCAGTTCTTC.

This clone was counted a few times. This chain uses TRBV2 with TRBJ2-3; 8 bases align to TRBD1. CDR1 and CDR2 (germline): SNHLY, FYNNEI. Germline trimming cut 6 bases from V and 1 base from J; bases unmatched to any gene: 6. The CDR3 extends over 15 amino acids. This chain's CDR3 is CASSEDRVGTDTQYF. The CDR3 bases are TGTGCCAGCAGCGAGGACAGGGTTGGCACAGATACGCAGTATTTT. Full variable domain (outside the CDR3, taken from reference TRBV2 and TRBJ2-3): EPEVTQTPSHQVTQMGQEVILRCVPISNHLYFYWYRQILGQKVEFLVSFYNNEISEKSEIFDDQFSVERPDGSNFTLKIRSTKLEDSAMYFCASSEDRVGTDTQYFGPGTRLTVL.

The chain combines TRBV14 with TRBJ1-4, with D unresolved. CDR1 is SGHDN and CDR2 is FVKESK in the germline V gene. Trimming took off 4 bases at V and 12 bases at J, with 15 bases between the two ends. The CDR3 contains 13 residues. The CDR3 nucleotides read TGTGCCAGCAGCCGGGCCGGGAGGTTTGAACTGTTTTTT. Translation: CASSRAGRFELFF.

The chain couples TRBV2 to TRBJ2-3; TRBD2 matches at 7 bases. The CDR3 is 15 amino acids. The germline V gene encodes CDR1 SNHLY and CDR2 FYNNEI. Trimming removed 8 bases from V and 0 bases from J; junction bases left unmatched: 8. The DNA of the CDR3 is TGTGCCAGCCACGGGGGGACCGCTAGCACAGATACGCAGTATTTT. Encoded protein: CASHGGTASTDTQYF. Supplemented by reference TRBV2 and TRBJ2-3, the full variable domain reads EPEVTQTPSHQVTQMGQEVILRCVPISNHLYFYWYRQILGQKVEFLVSFYNNEISEKSEIFDDQFSVERPDGSNFTLKIRSTKLEDSAMYFCASHGGTASTDTQYFGPGTRLTVL.

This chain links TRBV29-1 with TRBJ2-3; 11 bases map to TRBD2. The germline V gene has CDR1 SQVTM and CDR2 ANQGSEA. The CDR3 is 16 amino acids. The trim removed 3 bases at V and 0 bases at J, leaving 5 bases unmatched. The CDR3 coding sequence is TGCAGCGTTGAGGGGACTAGCGGAACTAGCACAGATACGCAGTATTTT. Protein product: CSVEGTSGTSTDTQYF.

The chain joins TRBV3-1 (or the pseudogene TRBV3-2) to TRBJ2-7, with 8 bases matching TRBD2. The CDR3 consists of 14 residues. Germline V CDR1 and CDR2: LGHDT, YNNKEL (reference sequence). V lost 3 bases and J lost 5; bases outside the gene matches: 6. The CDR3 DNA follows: TGTGCCAGCAGCCAGGTAGCGGGGAGGAACGAGCAGTACTTC. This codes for CASSQVAGRNEQYF.

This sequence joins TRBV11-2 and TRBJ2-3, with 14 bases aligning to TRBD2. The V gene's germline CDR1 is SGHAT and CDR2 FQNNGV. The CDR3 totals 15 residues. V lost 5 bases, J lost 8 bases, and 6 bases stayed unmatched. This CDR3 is CASSETSGREITQYF. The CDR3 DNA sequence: TGTGCCAGCAGCGAGACTAGCGGGAGGGAAATTACGCAGTATTTT.

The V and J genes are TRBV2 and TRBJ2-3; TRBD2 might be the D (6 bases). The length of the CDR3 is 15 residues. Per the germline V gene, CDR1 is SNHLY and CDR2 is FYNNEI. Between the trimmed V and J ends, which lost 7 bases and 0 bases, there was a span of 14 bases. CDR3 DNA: TGTGCCAGCACGCGGCGGGGACCTAGCACAGATACGCAGTATTTT. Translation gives CASTRRGPSTDTQYF.

The CDR3 nucleotides are TGTGCCAGCAGCTTAGCCAGGAGAGGAATGAACACTGAAGCTTTCTTT. Amino acid sequence: CASSLARRGMNTEAFF. The chain employs TRBV11-2 and TRBJ1-1; no definite D call. CDR3 size: 16 residues. Germline V lookup: CDR1 SGHAT, CDR2 FQNNGV. Trimming removed 1 base from V and 0 bases from J, with 12 bases in between.

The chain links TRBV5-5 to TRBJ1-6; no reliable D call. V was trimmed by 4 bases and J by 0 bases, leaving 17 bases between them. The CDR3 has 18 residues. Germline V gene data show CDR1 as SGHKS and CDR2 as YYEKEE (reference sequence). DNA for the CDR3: TGTGCCAGCAGCCCCGGGGTGGCAGAGAGCTCCTATAATTCACCCCTCCACTTT. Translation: CASSPGVAESSYNSPLHF.

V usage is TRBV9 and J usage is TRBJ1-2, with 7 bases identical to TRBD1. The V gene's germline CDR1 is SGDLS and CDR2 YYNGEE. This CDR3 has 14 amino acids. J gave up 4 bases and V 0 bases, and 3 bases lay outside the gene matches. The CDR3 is CASSVGGGSYGYTF. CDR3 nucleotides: TGTGCCAGCAGCGTAGGAGGGGGCTCCTATGGCTACACCTTC.

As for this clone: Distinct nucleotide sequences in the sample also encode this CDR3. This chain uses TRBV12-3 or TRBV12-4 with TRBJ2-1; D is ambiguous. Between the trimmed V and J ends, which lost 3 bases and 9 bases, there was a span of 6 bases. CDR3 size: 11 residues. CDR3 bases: TGTGCCAGCAGTTTTAGTGGTGAGCAGTTCTTC. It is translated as CASSFSGEQFF.

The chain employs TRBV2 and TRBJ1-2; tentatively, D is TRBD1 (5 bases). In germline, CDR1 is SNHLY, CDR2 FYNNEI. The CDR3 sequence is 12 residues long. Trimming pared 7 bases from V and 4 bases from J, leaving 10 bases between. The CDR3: CASTQEGYGYTF. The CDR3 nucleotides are TGTGCCAGCACACAGGAGGGCTATGGCTACACCTTC.

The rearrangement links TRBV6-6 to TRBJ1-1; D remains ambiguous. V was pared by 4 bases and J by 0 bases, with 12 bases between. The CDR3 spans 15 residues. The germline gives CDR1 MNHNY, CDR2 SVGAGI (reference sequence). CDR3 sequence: CASSSRLGLNTEAFF. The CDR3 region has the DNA TGTGCCAGCAGTTCCCGACTTGGATTGAACACTGAAGCTTTCTTT.